The 9 T cell receptor beta chains below all came from one sample that was sequenced in a study of prognosis after radiotherapy for stage I lung cancer. Amplicons of TCR beta CDR3 were generated from genomic DNA by two-round multiplex PCR. Primers were specific to each TRBV and TRBJ gene in first-round PCR. TCRdb reanalysed the multiplex PCR reads using MiXCR and keeps one entry per CDR3 protein. The sample records some 56,000 distinct CDR3 sequences, approximately 26% being singletons. The input for sequencing was PBMCs, taken before or after stereotactic body radiation therapy (not recorded which). These receptors all stem from a donor at least 50 years old with non-small cell lung cancer.

V usage is TRBV28 and J usage is TRBJ1-5; unclear D gene. This CDR3 is 13 amino acids long. Germline lookup yields CDR1 MDHEN and CDR2 SYDVKM. With 9 bases removed from V and 4 bases from J, the gap between germline ends came to 13 bases. DNA of the CDR3: TGTGCCAGTTTTGAAGGGTGGAATCAGCCCCAGCATTTT. It translates to CASFEGWNQPQHF. Full variable domain (missing parts from reference TRBV28 and TRBJ1-5): DVKVTQSSRYLVKRTGEKVFLECVQDMDHENMFWYRQDPGLGLRLIYFSYDVKMKEKGDIPEGYSVSREKKERFSLILESASTNQTSMYLCASFEGWNQPQHFGDGTRLSIL.

This clonotype showed up many times. CDR3 bases: TGCGCCAGCAGCTCTGACGGGACTCCAGGCACAGATACGCAGTATTTT. Protein: CASSSDGTPGTDTQYF. The V call is TRBV5-1, the J call TRBJ2-3, with D perhaps TRBD2 (6 bases). Germline V lookup: CDR1 SGHRS, CDR2 YFSETQ. The CDR3 is 16 residues long. With 3 bases removed from V and 1 base from J, the gap between germline ends came to 15 bases.

A word on this clonotype: A read error is possible here, since a much larger clone lies one base away. The chain combines TRBV19 with TRBJ1-1; tentatively, D is TRBD1 (5 bases). Germline-derived CDR1 and CDR2 are LNHDA and SQIVND (reference sequence). This CDR3 spans 13 amino acids. This CDR3 is CASRMIADTGAFF. The CDR3 DNA sequence: TGTGCCAGTCGTATGATAGCGGACACTGGAGCTTTCTTT.

The chain uses TRBV4-1 and TRBJ2-5, with D perhaps TRBD2 (6 bases). The CDR3 extends over 17 amino acids. Germline CDR1 is MGHRA and CDR2 is YSYEKL. The V end was cut by 1 base, the J end by 5 bases, with 20 bases between. Written as DNA, the CDR3 is TGCGCCAGCAGCCAAGCGGTATTCGGAGGGGCCGGGGAGACCCAGTACTTC. It codes for CASSQAVFGGAGETQYF.

A note on this clonotype: A far more abundant clone sits one base away, making this likely a read error. The CDR3 region is CASSLKGTENYCYTF. In DNA, the CDR3 is TGTGCCAGCAGCTTAAAGGGGACGGAGAACTATTGCTACACCTTC. This chain joins TRBV7-9 and TRBJ1-2, with a possible D match to TRBD1 (5 bases). From germline, CDR1 is SEHNR and CDR2 FQNEAQ (reference sequence). The CDR3 sequence is 15 residues long.

This clonotype was counted many times. The V gene is TRBV20-1, the J gene TRBJ1-1, with TRBD1 as a possible D gene (5 bases). Germline-derived CDR1 and CDR2 are DFQATT and SNEGSKA (reference sequence). The V and J ends lost 5 bases and 5 bases respectively, with 18 bases between them. The CDR3 consists of 14 residues. CDR3 amino acids: CSAGDGFEGTEAFF. Here the CDR3 DNA reads TGCAGTGCTGGGGACGGTTTTGAGGGGACTGAAGCTTTCTTT.

To note about this clonotype: It may be a read error: a sequence one base away is much more abundant. The CDR3 loop is CARTNLGPSNF. As DNA, the CDR3 is TGTGCCAGGACAAACCTCGGTCCGTCGAACTTC. The chain recombines TRBV2 with TRBJ2-4; D is unclear. The CDR3 sequence is 11 residues long. CDR1 is SNHLY, CDR2 FYNNEI, per germline.

This clonotype has ten or more counts. The chain has TRBV6-1 and TRBJ2-5; D is unclear. Trimming took 5 bases from V and 8 from J, leaving 12 bases between them. The CDR3 runs 12 residues. Looked up from germline, CDR1 is MNHNS and CDR2 is SASEGT. The CDR3 bases are TGTGCCAGCAGTACCCTCCCGGATACCCAGTACTTC. It specifies CASSTLPDTQYF.

This clonotype came up many times. This chain's CDR3 is CASSLLGAGEQYF. DNA for the CDR3: TGCGCCAGCAGCCTGTTGGGGGCAGGGGAGCAGTACTTC. The chain combines TRBV5-1 with TRBJ2-7, with a possible D match to TRBD1 (6 bases). CDR3 size: 13 residues. Germline V gene data show CDR1 as SGHRS and CDR2 as YFSETQ. V lost 4 bases, J lost 7 bases, and 15 bases lay in between.